This TCR beta chain was captured by sequencing in a study of PD-L1 blockade in urothelial cancer. Across the study: Patients commenced atezolizumab at some point between 2014 and 2015, and it was given at 1,200 mg intravenously every 3 weeks. The researchers analyzed blood 3 weeks (second dose) and 6 weeks after treatment start. Chemotherapy regimens numbering 0 to 3 had been given to patients. Male patients with bladder-origin urothelial cancer numbered about nine tenths of the roughly 29.

The time point was: pretreatment peripheral blood. The germline V gene has CDR1 SNHLY and CDR2 FYNNEI. CDR3 length: 15 amino acids. V lost 1 base and J lost 10, with 16 bases in between. The method was immunoSEQ multiplex PCR; TCRdb's version includes in-frame clones alone and lacks a portion of them. The repertoire holds some 43,000 clones, with around 81% as singletons. This clonotype was sampled from a man aged 60-69 years with urothelial cancer. The chain employs TRBV2 and TRBJ1-4, with D possibly being TRBD1 (6 bases). Sequencing was performed on PBMCs, taken around atezolizumab (anti-PD-L1) treatment. This CDR3 reads CASSEGGLLSGKLFF. The CDR3 DNA follows: TGTGCCAGCAGTGAAGGGGGGCTCCTCAGCGGAAAACTGTTTTTT.